This TCR beta chain was identified in a study of T cells in tuberculosis. For the study at large: T cells were selected with CD1B tetramers loaded with glucose monomycolate. Whole-study findings and limits: T cells binding CD1B-GMM tetramer weakly possibly escaped the sort.

This clone was seen just once. No alpha-beta pairing information exists for these sequences. TCRdb keeps only in-frame clones here, not all; method: immunoSEQ multiplex PCR. Among about 88,000 clones listed, approximately 91% were seen once. Trimming removed 3 bases from V and 0 bases from J, with 11 bases in between. Germline V gene sequence: CDR1 PRHDT, CDR2 FYEKMQ (reference sequence). This CDR3 is built from 16 residues. After thawing and overnight rest, PBMC were stained with GMM-loaded CD1B tetramer, viability dye and anti-CD3 for sorting. CD1B tetramers were loaded with Rhodococcus equi-derived C32 glucose monomycolate. Approximately 100,000 tetramer-negative cells were sorted from each donor.

The sample was CD1b-GMM tetramer-negative cells sorted from PBMCs. The sequence was collected from an adult woman with latent tuberculosis. V usage is TRBV13 and J usage is TRBJ2-2; weak D call: TRBD1 (6 bases). The CDR3 is CASSFVGAPNTGELFF. Written as DNA, the CDR3 is TGTGCCAGCAGCTTCGTGGGGGCCCCGAACACCGGGGAGCTGTTTTTT.